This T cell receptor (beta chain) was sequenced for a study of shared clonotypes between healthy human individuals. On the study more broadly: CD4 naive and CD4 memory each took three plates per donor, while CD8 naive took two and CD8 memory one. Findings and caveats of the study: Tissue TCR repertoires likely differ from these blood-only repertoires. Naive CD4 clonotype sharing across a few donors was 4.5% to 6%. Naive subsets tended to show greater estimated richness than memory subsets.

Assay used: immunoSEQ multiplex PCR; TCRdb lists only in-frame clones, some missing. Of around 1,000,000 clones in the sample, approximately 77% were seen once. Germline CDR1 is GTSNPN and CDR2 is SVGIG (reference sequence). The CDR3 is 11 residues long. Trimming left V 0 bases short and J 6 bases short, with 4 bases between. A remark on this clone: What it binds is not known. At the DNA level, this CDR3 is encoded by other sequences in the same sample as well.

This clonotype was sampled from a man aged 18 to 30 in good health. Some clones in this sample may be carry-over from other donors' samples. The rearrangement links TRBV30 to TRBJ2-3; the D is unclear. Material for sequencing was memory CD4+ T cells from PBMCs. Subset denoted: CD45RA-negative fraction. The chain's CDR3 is CAWSVGDTQYF. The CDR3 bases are TGTGCCTGGAGTGTAGGTGATACGCAGTATTTT.